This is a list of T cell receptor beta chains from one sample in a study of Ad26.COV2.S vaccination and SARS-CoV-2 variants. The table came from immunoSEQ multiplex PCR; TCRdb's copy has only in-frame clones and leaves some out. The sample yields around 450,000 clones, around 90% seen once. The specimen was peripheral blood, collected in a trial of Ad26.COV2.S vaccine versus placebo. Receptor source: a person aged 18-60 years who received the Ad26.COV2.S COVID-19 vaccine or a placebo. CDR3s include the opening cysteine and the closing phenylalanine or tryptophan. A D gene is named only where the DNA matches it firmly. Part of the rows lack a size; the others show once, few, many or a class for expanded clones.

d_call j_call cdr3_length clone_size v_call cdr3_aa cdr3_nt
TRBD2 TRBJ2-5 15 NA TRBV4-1 CASSQGGTGLETQYF TGCGCCAGCAGCCAGGGGGGGACCGGGTTGGAGACCCAGTACTTC
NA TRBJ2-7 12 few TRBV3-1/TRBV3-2 CASSQDRYEQYF TGTGCCAGCAGCCAAGACAGGTACGAGCAGTACTTC
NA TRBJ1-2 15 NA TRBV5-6 CASSGGPRGGYGYTF TGTGCCAGCAGCGGGGGCCCCAGGGGTGGCTATGGCTACACCTTC
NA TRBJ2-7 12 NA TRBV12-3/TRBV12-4 CASSRGGYEQYF TGTGCCAGCTCTCGAGGAGGATACGAGCAGTACTTC
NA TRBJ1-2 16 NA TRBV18 CASSPPAQGYNYGYTF TGTGCCAGCTCACCACCGGCCCAGGGCTACAACTATGGCTACACCTTC
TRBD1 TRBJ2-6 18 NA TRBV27 CASSSGQGTRSGANVLTF TGTGCCAGCAGCTCGGGACAGGGCACCCGTTCTGGGGCCAACGTCCTGACTTTC
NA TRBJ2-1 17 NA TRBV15 CATSRDVRDSLQNEQFF TGTGCCACCAGCAGAGATGTCCGAGACAGTCTACAAAATGAGCAGTTCTTC
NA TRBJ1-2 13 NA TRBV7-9 CASSNQSLYGYTF TGTGCCAGCAGCAACCAGAGTCTCTATGGCTACACCTTC
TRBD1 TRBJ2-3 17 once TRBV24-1 CATSDLGTGDSTDTQYF TGTGCCACCAGTGATCTCGGGACAGGGGACAGCACAGATACGCAGTATTTT
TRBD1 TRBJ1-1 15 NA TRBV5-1 CASTPGTAVTSEAFF TGCGCCAGCACCCCGGGGACAGCTGTTACCTCTGAAGCTTTCTTT
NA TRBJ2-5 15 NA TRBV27 CASSFHTGLRETQYF TGTGCCAGCAGTTTCCATACAGGGTTGAGGGAGACCCAGTACTTC
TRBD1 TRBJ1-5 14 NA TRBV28 CASRPGTGGQPQHF TGTGCCAGCAGGCCCGGGACAGGGGGCCAGCCCCAGCATTTT
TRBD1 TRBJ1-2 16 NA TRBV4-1 CASSQAQTGALYGYTF TGCGCCAGCAGCCAGGCCCAGACAGGGGCCCTTTATGGCTACACCTTC